This TCR beta chain was captured in a study of shared clonotypes between healthy human individuals. Measured with immunoSEQ multiplex PCR; TCRdb has only the in-frame clones, and not every one. The sample has some 470,000 clones, about 82% seen once; the top ten hold approximately 12%. V lost 8 bases and J lost 2; bases outside the gene matches: 8. The CDR3 runs to 15 residues. The germline gives CDR1 MDHEN, CDR2 SYDVKM. The TCR comes from a woman between 40 and 50 years old in good health. Some clones in this sample may be carry-over from other donors' samples. The chain carries TRBV28 and TRBJ2-2, with TRBD2 matching over 7 bases. Sequencing was carried out using PBMCs. The CDR3 nucleotides read TGTGCCAGCGGATCCAGCGGGACTAACACCGGGGAGCTGTTTTTT. Translation: CASGSSGTNTGELFF.